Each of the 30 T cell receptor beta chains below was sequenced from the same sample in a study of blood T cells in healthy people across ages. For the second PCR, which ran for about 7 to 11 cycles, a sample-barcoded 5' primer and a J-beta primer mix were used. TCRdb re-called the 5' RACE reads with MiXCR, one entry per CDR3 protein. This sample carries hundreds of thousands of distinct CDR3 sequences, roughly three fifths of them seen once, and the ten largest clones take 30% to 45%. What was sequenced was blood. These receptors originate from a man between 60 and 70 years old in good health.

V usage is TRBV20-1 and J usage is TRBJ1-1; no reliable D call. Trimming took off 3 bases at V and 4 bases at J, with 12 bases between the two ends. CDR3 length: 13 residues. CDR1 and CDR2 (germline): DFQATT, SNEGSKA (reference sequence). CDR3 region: CSASTPGATEAFF. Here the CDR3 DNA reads TGCAGTGCTAGTACGCCAGGAGCCACTGAAGCTTTCTTT.

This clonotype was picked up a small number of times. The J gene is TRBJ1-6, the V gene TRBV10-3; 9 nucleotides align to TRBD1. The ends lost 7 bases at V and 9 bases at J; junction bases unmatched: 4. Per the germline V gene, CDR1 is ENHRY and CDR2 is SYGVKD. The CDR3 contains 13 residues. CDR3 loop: CAINRDRASPLHF. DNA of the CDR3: TGTGCCATCAATAGGGACAGGGCTTCACCCCTCCACTTT.

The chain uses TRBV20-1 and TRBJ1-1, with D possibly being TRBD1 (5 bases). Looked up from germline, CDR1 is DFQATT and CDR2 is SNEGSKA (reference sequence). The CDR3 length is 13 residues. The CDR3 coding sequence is TGCTGTGTAGGAGTGGGGGTGAATAATGAAGCTTTCTTT. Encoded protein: CCVGVGVNNEAFF.

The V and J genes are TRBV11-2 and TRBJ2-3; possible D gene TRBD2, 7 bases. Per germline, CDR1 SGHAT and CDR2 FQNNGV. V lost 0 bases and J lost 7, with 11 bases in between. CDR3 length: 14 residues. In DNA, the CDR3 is TGTGCCAGCAGCTTAGAGCGGGGGCGGTATACGCAGTATTTT. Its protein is CASSLERGRYTQYF. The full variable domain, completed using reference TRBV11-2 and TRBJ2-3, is EAGVAQSPRYKIIEKRQSVAFWCNPISGHATLYWYQQILGQGPKLLIQFQNNGVVDDSQLPKDRFSAERLKGVDSTLKIQPAKLEDSAVYLCASSLERGRYTQYFGPGTRLTVL.

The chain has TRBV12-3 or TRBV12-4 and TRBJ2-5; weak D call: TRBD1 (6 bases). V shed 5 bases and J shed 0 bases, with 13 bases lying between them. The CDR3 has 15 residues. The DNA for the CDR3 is TGTGCCAGCAGTGACAACAGGGAAAACCAAGAGACCCAGTACTTC. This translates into CASSDNRENQETQYF.

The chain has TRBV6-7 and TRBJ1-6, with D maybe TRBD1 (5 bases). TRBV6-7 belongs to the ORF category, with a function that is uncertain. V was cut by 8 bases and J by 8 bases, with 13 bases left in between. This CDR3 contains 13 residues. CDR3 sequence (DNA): TGTGCCAGCGAAAATACAGGCCATTCACCCCTCCACTTT. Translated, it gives CASENTGHSPLHF.

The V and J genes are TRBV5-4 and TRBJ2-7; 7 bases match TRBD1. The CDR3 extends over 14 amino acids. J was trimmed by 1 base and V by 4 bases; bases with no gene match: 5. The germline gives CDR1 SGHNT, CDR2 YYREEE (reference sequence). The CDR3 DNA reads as TGTGCCAGCAGCCGGGACAGCCAATCCTACGAGCAGTACTTC. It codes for CASSRDSQSYEQYF.

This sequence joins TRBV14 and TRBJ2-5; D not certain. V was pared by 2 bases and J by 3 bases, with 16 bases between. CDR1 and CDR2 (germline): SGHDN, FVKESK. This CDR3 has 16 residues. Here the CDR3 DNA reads TGTGCCAGCAGCCAACCTACCAAGGGCGTCAAAGAGACCCAGTACTTC. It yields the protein CASSQPTKGVKETQYF.

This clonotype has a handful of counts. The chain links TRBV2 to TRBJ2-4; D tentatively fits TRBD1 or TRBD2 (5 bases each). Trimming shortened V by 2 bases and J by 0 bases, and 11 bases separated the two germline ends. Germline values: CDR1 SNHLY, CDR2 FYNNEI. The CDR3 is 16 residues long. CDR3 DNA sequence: TGTGCCAGCAGTGAATGGGGGAATAGAGCCAAAAACATTCAGTACTTC. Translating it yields CASSEWGNRAKNIQYF.

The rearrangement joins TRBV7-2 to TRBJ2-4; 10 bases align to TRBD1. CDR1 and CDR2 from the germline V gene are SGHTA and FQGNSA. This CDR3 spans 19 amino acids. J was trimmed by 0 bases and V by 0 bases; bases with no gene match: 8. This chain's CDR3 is CASSLATGTGASAKNIQYF. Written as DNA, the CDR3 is TGTGCCAGCAGCTTAGCGACCGGGACAGGGGCATCAGCCAAAAACATTCAGTACTTC.

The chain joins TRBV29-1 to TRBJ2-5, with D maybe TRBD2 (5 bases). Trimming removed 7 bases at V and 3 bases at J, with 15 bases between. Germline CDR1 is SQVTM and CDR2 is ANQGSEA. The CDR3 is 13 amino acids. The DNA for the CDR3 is TGCAGCGGCCAGGCGGGTGGGGAAGAGACCCAGTACTTC. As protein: CSGQAGGEETQYF.

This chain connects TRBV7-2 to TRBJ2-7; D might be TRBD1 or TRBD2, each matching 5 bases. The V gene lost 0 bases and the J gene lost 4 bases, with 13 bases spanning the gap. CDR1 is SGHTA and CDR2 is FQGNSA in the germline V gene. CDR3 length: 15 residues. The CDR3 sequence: CASSLAGGAGYEQYF. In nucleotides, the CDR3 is TGTGCCAGCAGCTTAGCTGGGGGTGCGGGTTACGAGCAGTACTTC.

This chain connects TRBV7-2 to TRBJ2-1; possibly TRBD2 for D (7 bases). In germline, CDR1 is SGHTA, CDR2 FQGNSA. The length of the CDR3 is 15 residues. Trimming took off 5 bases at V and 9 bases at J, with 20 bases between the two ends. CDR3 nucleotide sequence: TGTGCCAGCAGCCTTGATAAGGGGGGAGGGTCTGAGCAGTTCTTC. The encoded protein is CASSLDKGGGSEQFF.

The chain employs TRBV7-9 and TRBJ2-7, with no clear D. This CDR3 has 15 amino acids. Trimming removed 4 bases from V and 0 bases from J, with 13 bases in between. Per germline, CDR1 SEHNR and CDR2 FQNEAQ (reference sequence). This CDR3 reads CASSSTSEVSYEQYF. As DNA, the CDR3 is TGTGCCAGCAGCTCTACAAGTGAGGTCTCCTACGAGCAGTACTTC. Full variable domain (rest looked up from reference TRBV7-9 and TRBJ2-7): DTGVSQNPRHKITKRGQNVTFRCDPISEHNRLYWYRQTLGQGPEFLTYFQNEAQLEKSRLLSDRFSAERPKGSFSTLEIQRTEQGDSAMYLCASSSTSEVSYEQYFGPGTRLTVT.

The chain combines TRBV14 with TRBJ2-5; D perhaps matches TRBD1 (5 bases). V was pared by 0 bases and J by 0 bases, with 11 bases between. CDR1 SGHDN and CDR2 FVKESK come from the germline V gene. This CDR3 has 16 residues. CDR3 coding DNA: TGTGCCAGCAGCCAAGATTACAGGTCGTACCAAGAGACCCAGTACTTC. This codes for CASSQDYRSYQETQYF.

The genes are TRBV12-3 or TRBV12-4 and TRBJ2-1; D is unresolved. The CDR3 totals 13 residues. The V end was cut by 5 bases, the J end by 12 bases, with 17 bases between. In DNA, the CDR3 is TGTGCCAGCAGTCCCTACTCCAGATCCGGGCAGTTCTTC. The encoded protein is CASSPYSRSGQFF.

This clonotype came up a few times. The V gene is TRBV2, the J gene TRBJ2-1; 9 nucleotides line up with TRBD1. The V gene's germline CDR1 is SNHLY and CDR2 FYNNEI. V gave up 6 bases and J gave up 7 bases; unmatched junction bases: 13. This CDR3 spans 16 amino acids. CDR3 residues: CASSAGQGLRLNEQFF. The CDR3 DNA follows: TGTGCCAGCAGCGCCGGACAGGGGTTAAGACTGAATGAGCAGTTCTTC.

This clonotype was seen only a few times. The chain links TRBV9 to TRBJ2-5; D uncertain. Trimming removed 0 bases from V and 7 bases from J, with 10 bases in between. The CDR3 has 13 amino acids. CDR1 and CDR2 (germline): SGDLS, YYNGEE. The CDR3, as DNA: TGTGCCAGCAGCGTAGGCCCCGCCGGGACCCAGTACTTC. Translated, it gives CASSVGPAGTQYF.

CDR3 DNA sequence: TGCAGTGCTAGAGATGCCGGACAGATACAAGAGACCCAGTACTTC. This gives the protein CSARDAGQIQETQYF. The rearrangement uses TRBV20-1 and TRBJ2-5; TRBD1 is a possible D gene (6 bases). This CDR3 is built from 15 residues. The V gene lost 0 bases and the J gene lost 2 bases, with 13 bases spanning the gap. Germline V CDR1 and CDR2: DFQATT, SNEGSKA (reference sequence).

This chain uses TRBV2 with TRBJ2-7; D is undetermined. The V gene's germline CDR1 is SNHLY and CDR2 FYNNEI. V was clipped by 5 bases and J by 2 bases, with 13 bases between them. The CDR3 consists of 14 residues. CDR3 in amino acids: CASSSTATPYEQYF. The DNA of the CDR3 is TGTGCCAGCAGTAGCACAGCCACCCCCTACGAGCAGTACTTC. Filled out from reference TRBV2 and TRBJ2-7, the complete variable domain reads EPEVTQTPSHQVTQMGQEVILRCVPISNHLYFYWYRQILGQKVEFLVSFYNNEISEKSEIFDDQFSVERPDGSNFTLKIRSTKLEDSAMYFCASSSTATPYEQYFGPGTRLTVT.

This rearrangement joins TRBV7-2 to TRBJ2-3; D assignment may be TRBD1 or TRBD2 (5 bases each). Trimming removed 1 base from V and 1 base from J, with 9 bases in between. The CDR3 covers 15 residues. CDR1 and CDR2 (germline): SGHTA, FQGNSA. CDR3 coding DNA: TGTGCCAGCAGCTTAGTAGTGGGGGGCACAGATACGCAGTATTTT. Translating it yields CASSLVVGGTDTQYF.

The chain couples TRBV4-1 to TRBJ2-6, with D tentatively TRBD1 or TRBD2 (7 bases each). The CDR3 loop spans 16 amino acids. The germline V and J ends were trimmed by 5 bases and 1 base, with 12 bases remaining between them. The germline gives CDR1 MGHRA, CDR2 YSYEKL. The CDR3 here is CASSSGGGSGANVLTF. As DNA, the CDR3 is TGCGCCAGCAGCTCAGGGGGGGGTTCTGGGGCCAACGTCCTGACTTTC.

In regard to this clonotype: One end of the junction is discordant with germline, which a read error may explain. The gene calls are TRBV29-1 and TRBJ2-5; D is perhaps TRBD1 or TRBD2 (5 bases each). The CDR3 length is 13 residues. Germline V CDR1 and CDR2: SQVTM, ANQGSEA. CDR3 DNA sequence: TGCAGCGTCCTTTTGGGGGTGGGGGAGACCCGGTACTTC. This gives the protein CSVLLGVGETRYF.

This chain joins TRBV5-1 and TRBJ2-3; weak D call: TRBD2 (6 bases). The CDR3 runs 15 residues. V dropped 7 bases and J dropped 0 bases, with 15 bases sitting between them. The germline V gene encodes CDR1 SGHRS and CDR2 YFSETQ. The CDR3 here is CASGNFGGSTDTQYF. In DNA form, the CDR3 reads TGCGCCAGCGGAAACTTTGGGGGGAGCACAGATACGCAGTATTTT. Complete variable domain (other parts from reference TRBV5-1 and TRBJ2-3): KAGVTQTPRYLIKTRGQQVTLSCSPISGHRSVSWYQQTPGQGLQFLFEYFSETQRNKGNFPGRFSGRQFSNSRSEMNVSTLELGDSALYLCASGNFGGSTDTQYFGPGTRLTVL.

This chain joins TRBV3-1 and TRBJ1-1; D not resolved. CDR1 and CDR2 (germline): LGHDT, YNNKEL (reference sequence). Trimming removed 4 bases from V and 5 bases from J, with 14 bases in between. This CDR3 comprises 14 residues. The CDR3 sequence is CASSLTTRWTEAFF. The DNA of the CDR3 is TGTGCCAGCAGCCTAACCACCCGGTGGACTGAAGCTTTCTTT.

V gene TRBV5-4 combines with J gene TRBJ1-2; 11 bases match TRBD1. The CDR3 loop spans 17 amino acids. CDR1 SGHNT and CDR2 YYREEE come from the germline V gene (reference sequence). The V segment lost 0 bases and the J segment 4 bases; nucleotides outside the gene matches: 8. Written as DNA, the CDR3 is TGTGCCAGCAGCTTGGATTACCGGACAGGGGGCGCCTATGGCTACACCTTC. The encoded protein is CASSLDYRTGGAYGYTF.

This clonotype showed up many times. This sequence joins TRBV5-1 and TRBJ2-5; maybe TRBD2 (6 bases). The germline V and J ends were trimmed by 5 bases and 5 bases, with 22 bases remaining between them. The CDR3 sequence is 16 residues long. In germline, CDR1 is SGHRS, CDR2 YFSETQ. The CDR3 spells CASSSIPSDGQETQYF. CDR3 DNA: TGCGCCAGCAGTTCCATTCCTAGCGACGGGCAGGAGACCCAGTACTTC.

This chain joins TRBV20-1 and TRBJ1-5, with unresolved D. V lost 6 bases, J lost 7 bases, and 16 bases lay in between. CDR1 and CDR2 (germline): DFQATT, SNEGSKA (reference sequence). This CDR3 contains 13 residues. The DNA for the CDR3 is TGCAGTGCCGGGCCTGGAGGAGGACAGCCCCAGCATTTT. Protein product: CSAGPGGGQPQHF.

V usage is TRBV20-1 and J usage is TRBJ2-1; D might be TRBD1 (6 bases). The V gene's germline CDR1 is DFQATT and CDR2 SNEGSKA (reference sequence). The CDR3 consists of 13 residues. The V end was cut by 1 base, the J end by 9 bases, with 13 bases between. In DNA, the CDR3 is TGCAGTGCTAGAGGGGACATCCTTGGTGAGCAGTTCTTC. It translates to CSARGDILGEQFF.

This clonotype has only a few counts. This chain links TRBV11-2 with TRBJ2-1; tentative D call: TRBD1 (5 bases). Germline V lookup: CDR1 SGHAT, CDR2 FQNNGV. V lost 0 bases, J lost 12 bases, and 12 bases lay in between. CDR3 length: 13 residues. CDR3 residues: CASSLDTRQGQFF. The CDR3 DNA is TGTGCCAGCAGCTTAGATACAAGGCAGGGGCAGTTCTTC.